This TCR beta chain emerged from a study of response to subunit inactivated influenza vaccine. Study results and caveats: With each seasonal influenza vaccination, the authors suggested, few new T cells are recruited.

This clonotype was counted only a few times. What it recognizes is unknown. TCRdb independently ran MiXCR on the RT-PCR reads; one entry per CDR3 protein. In the table there are about 190,000 distinct CDR3 sequences, about 15% of which are singletons. Source: CD8+ T cells sorted from PBMCs, taken roughly 5 days after vaccination. The receptor's source is a man aged 50-60 years who received an inactivated influenza vaccine.

This chain's CDR3 is CASAGGEAPQETQYF. In DNA form, the CDR3 reads TGTGCCAGTGCGGGCGGGGAGGCCCCTCAAGAGACCCAGTACTTC. V gene TRBV7-9 combines with J gene TRBJ2-5; a weak D match, TRBD2 (6 bases). The V end was cut by 9 bases, the J end by 2 bases, with 19 bases between. Looked up from germline, CDR1 is SEHNR and CDR2 is FQNEAQ (reference sequence). The CDR3 is 15 amino acids.